This T cell receptor (beta chain) was sequenced in a study of a mutant IDH1 vaccine in newly diagnosed glioma. Findings and caveats of the study: Pseudoprogression looked unconnected to shifts in top peripheral T cell clonotypes.

Regarding this clone: What it binds is unknown.

Noted time point: baseline, week 1 (first vaccination visit). Stated treatment: pre-vaccination baseline after standard-of-care therapy. This CDR3 comprises 14 residues. The germline V gene has CDR1 MNHNS and CDR2 SASEGT. V lost 0 bases and J 8 bases, leaving 8 bases between the germline ends. The assay was immunoSEQ multiplex PCR, and TCRdb's table has in-frame clones only and misses some. The sample yields tens of thousands of clones, more than 85% seen once. The chain carries TRBV6-1 and TRBJ1-6; no reliable D call. Here the sequenced sample was PBMCs, taken from a glioma patient treated with radiotherapy, temozolomide or both. The clonotype originates from a man aged 50-60 years with glioma. Here the CDR3 DNA reads TGTGCCAGCAGTGAAGCAGCACCTTATTCACCCCTCCACTTT. This encodes CASSEAAPYSPLHF.